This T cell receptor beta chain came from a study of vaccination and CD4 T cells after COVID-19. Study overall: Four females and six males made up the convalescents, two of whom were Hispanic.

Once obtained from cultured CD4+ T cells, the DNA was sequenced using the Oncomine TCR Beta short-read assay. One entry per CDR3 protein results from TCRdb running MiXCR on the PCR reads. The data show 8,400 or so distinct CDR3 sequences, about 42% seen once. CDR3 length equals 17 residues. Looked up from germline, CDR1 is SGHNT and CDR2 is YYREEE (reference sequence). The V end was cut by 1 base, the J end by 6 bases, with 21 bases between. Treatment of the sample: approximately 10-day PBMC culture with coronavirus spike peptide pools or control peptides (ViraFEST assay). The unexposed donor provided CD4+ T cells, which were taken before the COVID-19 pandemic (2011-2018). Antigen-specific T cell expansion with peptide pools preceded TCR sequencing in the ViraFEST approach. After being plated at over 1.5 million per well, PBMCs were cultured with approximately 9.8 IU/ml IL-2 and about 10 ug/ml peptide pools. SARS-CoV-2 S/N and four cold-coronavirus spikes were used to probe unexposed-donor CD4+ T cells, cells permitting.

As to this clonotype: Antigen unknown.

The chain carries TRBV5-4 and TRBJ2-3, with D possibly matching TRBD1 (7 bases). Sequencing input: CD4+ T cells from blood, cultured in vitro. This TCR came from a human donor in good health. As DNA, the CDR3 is TGTGCCAGCAGCTTGTTGGCAGGGGGGCAGATAGGGGATACGCAGTATTTT. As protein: CASSLLAGGQIGDTQYF.